This T cell receptor beta chain emerged from a study of PD-L1 blockade in urothelial cancer. Per germline, CDR1 SGDLS and CDR2 YYNGEE. The CDR3 is made up of 13 amino acids. Trimming stripped 0 bases from V and 2 bases from J, with 6 bases between. Synthetically made TCR analog templates were put into each PCR as spikes. Profiling relied on immunoSEQ multiplex PCR, and the TCRdb table lists in-frame clones only, not all of them. Of 350 to 450 clones in the sample, 25% to 35% are singletons; the top ten hold around 12%. This clonotype was obtained from a man aged 45-65 years with urothelial cancer. Sequencing was performed on tumor tissue, taken before atezolizumab (anti-PD-L1) treatment. The chain combines TRBV9 with TRBJ2-7; D is unresolved. This CDR3 reads CASSVAGAYEQYF. The CDR3 DNA is TGTGCCAGCAGCGTAGCTGGAGCCTACGAGCAGTACTTC.